This TCR beta chain was identified in a study of blood T cells in healthy people across ages. The study's findings and limits: A conclusive naive versus antigen-experienced comparison was prevented by the unsorted PBMCs. With naive T cell percentage, TCR beta diversity showed a strong correlation.

The study recruited healthy Caucasian donors from Russia who were aged about 6 to 90. The study isolated at least 6.5 million PBMCs from each sample. The V gene's germline CDR1 is SNHLY and CDR2 FYNNEI. V was pared by 5 bases and J by 8 bases, with 10 bases of the junction left unmatched. This CDR3 has 15 residues. The second PCR ran roughly 6 to 11 cycles with a sample-barcoded 5' primer and J-beta primers. TCRdb passed the 5' RACE reads through MiXCR, listing each CDR3 protein once. The sample yields 1.5 million to 2 million distinct CDR3 sequences, roughly a third seen once. As for this clonotype: Its antigen is unknown.

The TCR sequence derives from a woman aged 25-40 years in good health. The rearrangement uses TRBV2 and TRBJ2-1; 9 bases fit TRBD1. Sequenced sample: blood. Here the CDR3 DNA reads TGTGCCAGCAGTAAGGGACAGGGCTGGTTCGATGAGCAGTTCTTC. Amino acids: CASSKGQGWFDEQFF.